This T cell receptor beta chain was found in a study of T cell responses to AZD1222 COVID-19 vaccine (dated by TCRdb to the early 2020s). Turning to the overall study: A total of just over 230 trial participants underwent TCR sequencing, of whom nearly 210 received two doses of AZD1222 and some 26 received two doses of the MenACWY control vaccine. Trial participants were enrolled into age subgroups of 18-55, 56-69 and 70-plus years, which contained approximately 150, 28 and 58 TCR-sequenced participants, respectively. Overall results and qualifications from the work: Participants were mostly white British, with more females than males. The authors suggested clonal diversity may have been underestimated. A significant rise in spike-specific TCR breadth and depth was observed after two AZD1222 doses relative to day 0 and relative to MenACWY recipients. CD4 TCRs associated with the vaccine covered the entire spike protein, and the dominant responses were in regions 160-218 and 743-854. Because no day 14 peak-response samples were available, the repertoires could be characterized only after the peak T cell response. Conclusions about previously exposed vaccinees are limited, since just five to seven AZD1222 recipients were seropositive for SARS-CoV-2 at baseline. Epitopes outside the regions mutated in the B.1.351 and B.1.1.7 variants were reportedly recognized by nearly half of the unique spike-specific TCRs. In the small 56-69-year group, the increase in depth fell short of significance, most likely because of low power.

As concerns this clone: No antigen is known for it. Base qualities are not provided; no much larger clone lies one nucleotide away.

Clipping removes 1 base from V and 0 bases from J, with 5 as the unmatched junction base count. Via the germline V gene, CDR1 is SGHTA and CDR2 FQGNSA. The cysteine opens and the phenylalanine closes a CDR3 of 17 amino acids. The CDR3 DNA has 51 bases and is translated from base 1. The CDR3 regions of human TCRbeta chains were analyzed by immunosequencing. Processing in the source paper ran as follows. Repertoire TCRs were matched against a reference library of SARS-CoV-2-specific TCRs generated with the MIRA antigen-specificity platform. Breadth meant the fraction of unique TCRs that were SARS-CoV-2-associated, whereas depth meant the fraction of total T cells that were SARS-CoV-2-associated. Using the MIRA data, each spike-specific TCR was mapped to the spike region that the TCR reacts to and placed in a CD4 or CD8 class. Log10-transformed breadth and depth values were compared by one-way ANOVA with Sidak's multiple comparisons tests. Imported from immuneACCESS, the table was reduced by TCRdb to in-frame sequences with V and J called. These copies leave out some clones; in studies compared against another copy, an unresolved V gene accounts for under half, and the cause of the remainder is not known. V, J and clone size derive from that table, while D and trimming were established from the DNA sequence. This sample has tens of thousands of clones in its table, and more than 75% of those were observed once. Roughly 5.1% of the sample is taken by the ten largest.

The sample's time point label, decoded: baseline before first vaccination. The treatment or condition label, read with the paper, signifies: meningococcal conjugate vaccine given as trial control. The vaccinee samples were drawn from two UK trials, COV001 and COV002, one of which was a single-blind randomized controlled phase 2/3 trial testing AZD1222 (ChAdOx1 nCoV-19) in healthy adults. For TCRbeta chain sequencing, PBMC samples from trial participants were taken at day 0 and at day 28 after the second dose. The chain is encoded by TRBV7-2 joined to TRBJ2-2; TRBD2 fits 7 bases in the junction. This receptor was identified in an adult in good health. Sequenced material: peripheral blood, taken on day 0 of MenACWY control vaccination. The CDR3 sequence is CASSLVSSGANTGELFF. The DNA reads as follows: TGTGCCAGCAGCTTAGTGTCTAGCGGAGCGAACACCGGGGAGCTGTTTTTT.